These T cell receptor beta chains were read from a single sample in a study of blood T cell repertoires in COVID-19. Sequencing used immunoSEQ multiplex PCR; TCRdb keeps in-frame clones, though not all of them. The sample yields over 150,000 clones, 79% seen once. Sequenced input: PBMCs or T cells enriched from blood (not recorded which). The receptors derive from a woman in her 70s in a cohort exposed to, infected with or recovered from COVID-19 (not recorded which). Each CDR3 is given with its conserved first and last residue. D genes are given only for firm matches. Where a row states a size, it is once, few, many or the class of an expanded clone; other rows omit it.

cdr3_aa cdr3_nt v_call clone_size j_call d_call
CASSGGSSGNTIYF TGTGCCAGCAGCGGAGGAAGCTCTGGAAACACCATATATTTT TRBV9 . TRBJ1-3 .
CASRRDYTEAFF TGTGCCAGCAGGAGGGATTACACTGAAGCTTTCTTT TRBV28 . TRBJ1-1 .
CASSPSRTAIRYEQYF TGTGCCAGCAGCCCTAGCAGGACGGCAATTCGCTACGAGCAGTACTTC TRBV7-2 . TRBJ2-7 .
CASSRLSGNWGTGELFF TGTGCCAGCAGCCGCCTCAGCGGGAATTGGGGCACCGGGGAGCTGTTTTTT TRBV7-9 . TRBJ2-2 TRBD2
CASSLASASGNMGSYNEQFF TGTGCCAGCAGCTTAGCGTCGGCTAGCGGGAATATGGGCTCCTACAATGAGCAGTTCTTC TRBV7-2 few TRBJ2-1 TRBD2
CASSYAVTGELFF TGTGCCAGCAGCTACGCGGTCACCGGGGAGCTGTTTTTT TRBV7-2 . TRBJ2-2 .
CASSQDLRRGANTEAFF TGTGCCAGCAGCCAAGATCTTAGGAGGGGAGCGAACACTGAAGCTTTCTTT TRBV3-1/TRBV3-2 . TRBJ1-1 .
CASSLNGYEQYF TGTGCCAGCAGCCTAAACGGCTACGAGCAGTACTTC TRBV7-8 . TRBJ2-7 .
CASRGHSYNSPLHF TGTGCCAGCAGAGGACACTCCTATAATTCACCCCTCCACTTT TRBV6-5 . TRBJ1-6 .
CASSLTGTRSYEQYF TGTGCCAGCAGCTTAACTGGGACTCGCTCCTACGAGCAGTACTTC TRBV7-3 once TRBJ2-7 .
CASSQVEDQPQHF TGTGCCAGCAGCCAAGTAGAGGATCAGCCCCAGCATTTT TRBV4-2 few TRBJ1-5 .
CATPGHTGELFF TGTGCCACCCCAGGCCACACCGGGGAGCTGTTTTTT TRBV11-3 . TRBJ2-2 .
CSVEGDRDYEQYF TGCAGCGTTGAAGGGGACAGAGACTACGAGCAGTACTTC TRBV29-1 . TRBJ2-7 TRBD1
CASSLWEGLFEQYF TGTGCCAGCAGTTTATGGGAGGGACTGTTCGAGCAGTACTTC TRBV28 . TRBJ2-7 .
CASSLSQGAHTEAFF TGTGCCAGCTCACTTAGTCAGGGGGCTCACACTGAAGCTTTCTTT TRBV18 . TRBJ1-1 TRBD1